The 8 T cell receptor beta chains listed next were all sequenced from one sample in a study of blood T cell repertoires in COVID-19 (dated by TCRdb to 2018 to 2020). The method behind the library was the immunoSEQ multiplex PCR assay. The table was pulled from immuneACCESS by TCRdb, which kept in-frame rearrangements only. Such tables lose some clones; where checked, under half of the loss comes from unresolved V genes, and the rest has no known cause. The sample contains roughly 150,000 clones, more than 80% of them found a single time. Clones ranked in the top ten supply more than 14% of the sample. Sample: peripheral blood. These receptors were collected from a woman aged 35 to 49 with acute or convalescent COVID-19.

The chain uses TRBV30 and TRBJ2-3; TRBD2 agrees at 9 bases. Germline V gene sequence: CDR1 GTSNPN, CDR2 SVGIG (reference sequence). This CDR3 comprises 14 residues. Losses at the gene ends were 4 bases for V and 1 base for J; bases not matched to a gene: 3. Here the CDR3 reads CAWKKRGGTDTQYF. CDR3 in DNA: TGTGCCTGGAAAAAGCGGGGGGGCACAGATACGCAGTATTTT.

The V and J genes are TRBV27 and TRBJ2-3, with D perhaps matching TRBD2 (6 bases). In germline, CDR1 is MNHEY, CDR2 SMNVEV (reference sequence). The CDR3 totals 19 residues. Between the trimmed V and J ends, which lost 6 bases and 2 bases, there was a span of 27 bases. The chain's CDR3 is CASSTTPPWRATTTDTQYF. The CDR3 nucleotides read TGTGCCAGCAGCACTACCCCCCCATGGAGGGCTACTACCACAGATACGCAGTATTTT.

This chain links TRBV9 with TRBJ2-3; TRBD1 is a possible D gene (6 bases). The CDR3 covers 14 residues. The germline V and J ends were trimmed by 3 bases and 5 bases, with 13 bases remaining between them. CDR1 and CDR2 (germline): SGDLS, YYNGEE. The CDR3 DNA sequence: TGTGCCAGCAGCGGGACAGTCTCAGTAGATACGCAGTATTTT. It yields the protein CASSGTVSVDTQYF.

The chain uses TRBV9 and TRBJ2-2, with TRBD2 matching 9 bases. CDR1 and CDR2 from the germline V gene are SGDLS and YYNGEE. This CDR3 spans 17 amino acids. With V trimmed by 0 bases and J by 6 bases, 9 bases remained unmatched. As DNA, the CDR3 is TGTGCCAGCAGCGTAGATGGGCCTAGCGGGGTCGCCGGGGAGCTGTTTTTT. Encoded protein: CASSVDGPSGVAGELFF.

The rearrangement uses TRBV10-2 and TRBJ1-4; D possibly corresponds to TRBD1 (6 bases). Per the germline V gene, CDR1 is WSHSY and CDR2 is SAAADI. Trimming removed 6 bases at V and 3 bases at J, with 14 bases between. This CDR3 is 15 amino acids long. The CDR3 loop is CASRVAGAANEKLFF. DNA for the CDR3: TGCGCCAGCAGAGTCGCAGGGGCGGCTAATGAAAAACTGTTTTTT.

The chain links TRBV30 to TRBJ2-5; 10 positions match TRBD2. The CDR3 runs 14 residues. The germline gives CDR1 GTSNPN, CDR2 SVGIG (reference sequence). With 8 bases clipped from V and 5 bases from J, the junction kept 11 bases outside the gene matches. DNA for the CDR3: TGTGCCGGAGAAGCGGGAGGGTTTTTTGAGACCCAGTACTTC. It translates to CAGEAGGFFETQYF.

This clone was seen once. The chain employs TRBV9 and TRBJ2-7; TRBD2 agrees at 10 bases. This CDR3 is built from 16 residues. Trimming cost V 0 bases and J 3 bases; bases outside gene matches: 6. Germline CDR1 SGDLS, CDR2 YYNGEE. The CDR3 region has the DNA TGTGCCAGCAGCGTAGGGCTAGCGGGAGTAGGCTACGAGCAGTACTTC. It specifies CASSVGLAGVGYEQYF. The full variable domain, with the rest looked up from reference TRBV9 and TRBJ2-7, is DSGVTQTPKHLITATGQRVTLRCSPRSGDLSVYWYQQSLDQGLQFLIQYYNGEERAKGNILERFSAQQFPDLHSELNLSSLELGDSALYFCASSVGLAGVGYEQYFGPGTRLTVT.

V and J are TRBV11-2 and TRBJ1-3; 9 nucleotides agree with TRBD1. The CDR3 is 14 amino acids. V was pared by 5 bases and J by 4 bases, with 3 bases of the junction left unmatched. Germline V gene lookup returns CDR1 SGHAT and CDR2 FQNNGV. The CDR3 sequence: CASSGDREGNTIYF. CDR3 nucleotide sequence: TGTGCCAGCAGCGGGGACAGGGAGGGAAACACCATATATTTT.